This entry features one TCR beta chain sequence. Trimming pared 3 bases from V and 4 bases from J, leaving 8 bases between. Germline V gene lookup returns CDR1 KGHSH and CDR2 LQKENI. The CDR3 length is 13 residues. The sample is drawn from a study of blood T cell repertoires in COVID-19. Study-wide context: Sites in the United States, Italy and Spain provided acute and convalescent COVID-19 samples.

Authors' data handling: For nucleated cells, counts were estimated from reference gene primer amplification. Method: immunoSEQ multiplex PCR; TCRdb's copy keeps in-frame clones and lacks some. The V and J calls and clone size were taken over from that table, and D and trimming were inferred from the DNA. The data show about 92,000 clones, around 80% seen once. The rearrangement joins TRBV18 to TRBJ2-3; the D gene is possibly TRBD2 (6 bases). The specimen was peripheral blood. The clonotype was recovered from a man between 45 and 60 years old who had recovered from COVID-19. The DNA for the CDR3 is TGTGCCAGCTCACCGCGGGACTCAGATACGCAGTATTTT. This sequence encodes CASSPRDSDTQYF.